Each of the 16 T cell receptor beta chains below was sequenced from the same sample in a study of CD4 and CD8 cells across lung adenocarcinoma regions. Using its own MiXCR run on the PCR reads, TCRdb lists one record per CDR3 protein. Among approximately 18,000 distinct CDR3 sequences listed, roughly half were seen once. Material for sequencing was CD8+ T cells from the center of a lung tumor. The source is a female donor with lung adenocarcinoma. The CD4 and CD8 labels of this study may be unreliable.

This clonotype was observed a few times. The CDR3, as DNA: TGTGCCAGCAGCCCAGGGACTAGCGGGAGACCCGACAATGAGCAGTTCTTC. This codes for CASSPGTSGRPDNEQFF. The rearrangement uses TRBV7-6 and TRBJ2-1, with 14 bases aligning to TRBD2. V was clipped by 5 bases and J by 5 bases; unmatched bases: 8. The CDR3 extends over 17 amino acids. Looked up from germline, CDR1 is SGHVS and CDR2 is FNYEAQ.

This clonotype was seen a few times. The CDR3 DNA reads TGTGCCAGCAGCCAACTCGGGGGGGCGGACACTGAAGCTTTCTTT. It yields the protein CASSQLGGADTEAFF. J is TRBJ1-1 and V is TRBV14, with a weak D call TRBD1 (6 bases). This CDR3 spans 15 amino acids. Germline V gene lookup returns CDR1 SGHDN and CDR2 FVKESK. Trimming pared 2 bases from V and 3 bases from J, leaving 13 bases between.

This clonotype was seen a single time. CDR3 DNA: TGTGCCAGCAGTCATGTGGAAGGGGCAATCGACACTCAGTATTTT. Translated: CASSHVEGAIDTQYF. The chain carries TRBV6-1 and TRBJ2-3; tentative D call: TRBD1 (5 bases). The V end was cut by 5 bases, the J end by 12 bases, with 24 bases between. The germline V gene has CDR1 MNHNS and CDR2 SASEGT. The CDR3 runs to 15 residues.

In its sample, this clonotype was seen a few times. CDR3 coding DNA: TGTGCCAGCAGTGAAACCCCTAGCGGCTCCTACAATGAGCAGTTCTTC. Encoded protein: CASSETPSGSYNEQFF. The rearrangement joins TRBV6-1 to TRBJ2-1; the match to TRBD2 covers 7 bases. Germline V gives CDR1 MNHNS, CDR2 SASEGT. The V gene end was trimmed by 2 bases and the J gene end by 0 bases; junction bases not matched to a gene: 4. The CDR3 is 16 amino acids.

This CDR3 reads CASSLGGTQETQYF. The CDR3 DNA sequence: TGCGCCAGCAGCTTGGGAGGGACACAAGAGACCCAGTACTTC. The chain couples TRBV5-1 to TRBJ2-5, with D maybe TRBD1 (6 bases). Looked up from germline, CDR1 is SGHRS and CDR2 is YFSETQ. The CDR3 is made up of 14 amino acids. V lost 0 bases, J lost 2 bases, and 8 bases lay in between.

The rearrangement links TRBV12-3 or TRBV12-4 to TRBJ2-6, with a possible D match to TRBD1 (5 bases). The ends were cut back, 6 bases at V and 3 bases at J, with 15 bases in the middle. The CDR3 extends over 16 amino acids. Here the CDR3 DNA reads TGTGCCAGCAGGACCTCAGGGTTGAGTGGGGCCAACGTCCTGACTTTC. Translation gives CASRTSGLSGANVLTF.

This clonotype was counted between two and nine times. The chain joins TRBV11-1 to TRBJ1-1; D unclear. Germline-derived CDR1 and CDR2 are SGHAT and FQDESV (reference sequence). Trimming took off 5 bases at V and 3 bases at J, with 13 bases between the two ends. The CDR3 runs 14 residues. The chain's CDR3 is CASSGYGRDTEAFF. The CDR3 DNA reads TGTGCCAGCAGCGGATACGGACGGGACACTGAAGCTTTCTTT.

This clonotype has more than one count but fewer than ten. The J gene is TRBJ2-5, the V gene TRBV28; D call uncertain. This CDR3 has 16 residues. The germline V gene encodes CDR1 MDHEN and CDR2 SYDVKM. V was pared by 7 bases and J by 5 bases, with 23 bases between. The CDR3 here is CASNSIKRSEFETQYF. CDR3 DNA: TGTGCCAGCAACTCGATAAAACGGTCAGAATTCGAGACCCAGTACTTC.

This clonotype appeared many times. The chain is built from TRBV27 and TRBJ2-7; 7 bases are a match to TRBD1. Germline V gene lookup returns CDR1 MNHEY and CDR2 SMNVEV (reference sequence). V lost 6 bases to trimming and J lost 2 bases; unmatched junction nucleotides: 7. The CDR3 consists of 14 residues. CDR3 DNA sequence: TGTGCCAGCAGCACGACAGGGATCACCTACGAGCAGTACTTC. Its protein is CASSTTGITYEQYF.

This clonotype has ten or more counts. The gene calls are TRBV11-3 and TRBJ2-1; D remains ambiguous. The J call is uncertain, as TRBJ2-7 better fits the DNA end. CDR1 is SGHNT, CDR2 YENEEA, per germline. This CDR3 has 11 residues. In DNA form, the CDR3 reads TGTGCCAGCAGCTTTCAATACGAGCAGTACTTC. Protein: CASSFQYEQYF.

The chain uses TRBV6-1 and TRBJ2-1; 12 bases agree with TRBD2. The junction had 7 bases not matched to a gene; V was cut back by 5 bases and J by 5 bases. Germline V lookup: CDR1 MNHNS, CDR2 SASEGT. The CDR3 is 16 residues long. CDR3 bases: TGTGCCAGCAGTAGGCTAGCGGGAGGGCCTAACAATGAGCAGTTCTTC. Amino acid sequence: CASSRLAGGPNNEQFF.

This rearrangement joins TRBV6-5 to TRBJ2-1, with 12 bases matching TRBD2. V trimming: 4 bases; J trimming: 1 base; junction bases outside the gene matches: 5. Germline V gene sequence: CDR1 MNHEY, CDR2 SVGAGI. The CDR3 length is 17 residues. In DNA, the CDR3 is TGTGCCAGCAGTTCAATGACTAGCGGGGGATCCTACAATGAGCAGTTCTTC. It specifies CASSSMTSGGSYNEQFF.

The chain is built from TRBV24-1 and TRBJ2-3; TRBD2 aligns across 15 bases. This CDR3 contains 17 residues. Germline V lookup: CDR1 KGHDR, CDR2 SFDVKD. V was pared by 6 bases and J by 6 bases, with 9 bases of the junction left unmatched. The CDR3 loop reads CATSSTWTSGGADTQYF. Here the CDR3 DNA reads TGTGCCACCAGTTCGACTTGGACTAGCGGGGGGGCGGATACGCAGTATTTT.

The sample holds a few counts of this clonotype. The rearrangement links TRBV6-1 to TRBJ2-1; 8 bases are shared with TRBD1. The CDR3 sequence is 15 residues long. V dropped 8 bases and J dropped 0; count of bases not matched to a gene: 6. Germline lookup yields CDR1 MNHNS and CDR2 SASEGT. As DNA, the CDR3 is TGTGCCAGCTCAATAACAGGGGGCTCCTACAATGAGCAGTTCTTC. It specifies CASSITGGSYNEQFF.

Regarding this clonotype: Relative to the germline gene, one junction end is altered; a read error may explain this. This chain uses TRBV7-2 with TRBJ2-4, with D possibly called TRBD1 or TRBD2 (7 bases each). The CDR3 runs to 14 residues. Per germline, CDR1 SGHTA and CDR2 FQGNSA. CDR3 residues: CGSRGAGAKNTQYF. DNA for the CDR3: TGTGGCAGCAGGGGGGCGGGAGCCAAGAACACGCAGTACTTC.

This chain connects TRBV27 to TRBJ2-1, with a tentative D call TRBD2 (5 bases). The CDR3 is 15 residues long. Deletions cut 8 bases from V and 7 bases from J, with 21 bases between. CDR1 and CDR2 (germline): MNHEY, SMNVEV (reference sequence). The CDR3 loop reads CASALRWAGGNEQFF. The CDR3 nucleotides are TGTGCCAGCGCACTTCGGTGGGCAGGCGGGAATGAGCAGTTCTTC.